A single sample is the source of the 21 T cell receptor beta chains below, sequenced in a study of B cell selection in AIRE deficiency. The sorted conventional CD4 T cells were gated as CD4+CD127+. The data were produced by immunoSEQ multiplex PCR, yet TCRdb's version contains in-frame clones alone and is incomplete. The sample has fewer than 30,000 clones, approximately 96% seen once. Sequencing was done on a sample of conventional CD4+ T cells sorted from PBMCs. These receptors were taken from a human donor with AIRE deficiency.

The chain joins TRBV11-2 to TRBJ1-3; tentatively, D is TRBD1 (5 bases). The V gene lost 5 bases and the J gene lost 4 bases, with 18 bases spanning the gap. The CDR3 sequence is 16 residues long. Germline V gene data show CDR1 as SGHAT and CDR2 as FQNNGV. CDR3 coding DNA: TGTGCCAGCAGCCCCGCTATTGGGGCGCGGGGAAACACCATATATTTT. Its translation: CASSPAIGARGNTIYF.

The chain employs TRBV11-2 and TRBJ1-2, with D unclear. Trimming cost V 1 base and J 4 bases, with 19 bases left between them. The germline CDR1 and CDR2 sequences are SGHAT and FQNNGV. The CDR3 has 17 amino acids. CDR3 amino acids: CASSLVGRGDLGYGYTF. The CDR3 region has the DNA TGTGCCAGCAGCTTAGTAGGGCGGGGTGATTTAGGCTATGGCTACACCTTC.

J is TRBJ1-4 and V is TRBV6-1, with 7 positions matching TRBD1. V trimming: 7 bases; J trimming: 8 bases; junction bases outside the gene matches: 10. The CDR3 is 14 amino acids. CDR1 is MNHNS and CDR2 is SASEGT in the germline V gene. Here the CDR3 DNA reads TGTGCCAGCAATACGGGACAGATATACGAAAAACTGTTTTTT. It encodes CASNTGQIYEKLFF.

This chain connects TRBV28 to TRBJ1-2; tentatively, D is TRBD1 (5 bases). V was trimmed by 7 bases and J by 7 bases, leaving 16 bases between them. The CDR3 consists of 13 residues. From germline, CDR1 is MDHEN and CDR2 SYDVKM. Written as DNA, the CDR3 is TGTGCCAGCACCCCGACAGTTTTGAGTGGCTACACCTTC. Protein: CASTPTVLSGYTF.

The chain carries TRBV10-3 and TRBJ1-1; TRBD1 agrees at 7 bases. V lost 4 bases to trimming and J lost 4 bases; unmatched junction nucleotides: 9. CDR1 ENHRY and CDR2 SYGVKD come from the germline V gene. The CDR3 runs to 15 residues. The CDR3 loop reads CAISVLQGGSTEAFF. The CDR3 DNA is TGTGCCATCAGTGTTCTCCAGGGGGGCTCCACTGAAGCTTTCTTT.

The rearrangement uses TRBV4-1 and TRBJ1-2, with TRBD1 as a possible D gene (5 bases). The CDR3 consists of 16 residues. Trimming stripped 0 bases from V and 2 bases from J, with 13 bases between. Germline V gene sequence: CDR1 MGHRA, CDR2 YSYEKL. The DNA of the CDR3 is TGCGCCAGCAGCCAAGAAGGAGGGGCTTTAAACTATGGCTACACCTTC. Translating gives CASSQEGGALNYGYTF.

The chain carries TRBV5-5 and TRBJ1-1, with 12 bases that match TRBD1. V lost 2 bases to trimming and J lost 1 base; unmatched junction nucleotides: 3. Germline V gives CDR1 SGHKS, CDR2 YYEKEE (reference sequence). The CDR3 contains 16 residues. CDR3 sequence (DNA): TGTGCCAGCAGCTTACGGGACAGGGGGCCGAACACTGAAGCTTTCTTT. It specifies CASSLRDRGPNTEAFF.

This chain uses TRBV7-3 with TRBJ2-1; D is perhaps TRBD2 (6 bases). Trimming pared 5 bases from V and 10 bases from J, leaving 27 bases between. The CDR3 loop spans 17 amino acids. Germline-derived CDR1 and CDR2 are SGHTA and FQGTGA. The CDR3 sequence is CASSRPEGRELGGEQFF. Written as DNA, the CDR3 is TGTGCCAGCAGCCGACCCGAGGGGCGGGAACTGGGCGGAGAGCAGTTCTTC. The whole variable domain, filled in from reference TRBV7-3 and TRBJ2-1, reads GAGVSQTPSNKVTEKGKYVELRCDPISGHTALYWYRQSLGQGPEFLIYFQGTGAADDSGLPNDRFFAVRPEGSVSTLKIQRTERGDSAVYLCASSRPEGRELGGEQFFGPGTRLTVL.

The V gene is TRBV18, the J gene TRBJ2-7; TRBD1 or TRBD2 may be the D gene (5 bases each). The CDR3 has 14 amino acids. V lost 0 bases and J lost 3, with 9 bases in between. Germline V CDR1 and CDR2: KGHSH, LQKENI. CDR3 loop: CASSPPYGGYEQYF. The CDR3 DNA follows: TGTGCCAGCTCACCACCATATGGGGGCTACGAGCAGTACTTC.

The chain has TRBV19 and TRBJ1-2; 7 bases line up with TRBD1. This CDR3 is 13 amino acids long. The V gene end was trimmed by 7 bases and the J gene end by 6 bases; junction bases not matched to a gene: 8. Germline-derived CDR1 and CDR2 are LNHDA and SQIVND (reference sequence). The CDR3 region has the DNA TGTGCCAGTAACCCGACAGGGAAACATGGCTACACCTTC. Translating it yields CASNPTGKHGYTF.

The J gene is TRBJ2-7, the V gene TRBV11-2; TRBD1 matches 8 bases. This CDR3 contains 16 residues. After removal of 5 bases from V and 2 bases from J, the junction contained 11 bases not matched to a gene. CDR1 is SGHAT and CDR2 is FQNNGV in the germline V gene. The CDR3 spells CASSPIRTGLAYEQYF. DNA of the CDR3: TGTGCCAGCAGCCCAATCCGGACAGGGCTTGCCTACGAGCAGTACTTC.

Turning to this clone: A junction boundary mismatches the germline segment, possibly from a read error. The gene calls are TRBV7-3 and TRBJ2-6; D is unclear. The CDR3 is 16 residues long. Germline CDR1 SGHTA, CDR2 FQGTGA. In nucleotides, the CDR3 is TGTGCCAGCAGCCAAGATTGGTCGGCAGGCGCCAGCGTCCTGACTTTC. This encodes CASSQDWSAGASVLTF. The full variable domain, completed using reference TRBV7-3 and TRBJ2-6, is GAGVSQTPSNKVTEKGKYVELRCDPISGHTALYWYRQSLGQGPEFLIYFQGTGAADDSGLPNDRFFAVRPEGSVSTLKIQRTERGDSAVYLCASSQDWSAGASVLTFGAGSRLTVL.

The gene calls are TRBV28 and TRBJ2-7, with TRBD2 as a possible D gene (7 bases). V was clipped by 2 bases and J by 5 bases, with 16 bases between them. This CDR3 is built from 15 residues. CDR1 is MDHEN, CDR2 SYDVKM, per germline. The CDR3, as DNA: TGTGCCAGCAGTTTACGGGGGGCCGCTGCCCACGAGCAGTACTTC. This codes for CASSLRGAAAHEQYF.

The chain combines TRBV7-7 with TRBJ2-5, with 8 bases that match TRBD2. CDR3 length equals 14 residues. Germline CDR1 and CDR2: SSHAT and FNYEAQ (reference sequence). V lost 11 bases, J lost 5 bases, and 13 bases stayed unmatched. The CDR3, as DNA: TGTGCCTCTGGGGGGCGGGAGGAGTCCGAGACCCAGTACTTC. It translates to CASGGREESETQYF.

The CDR3 DNA reads as TGTGCCAGCTCACCACAGCTGACAGGGGGAAATGGCTACACCTTC. Protein: CASSPQLTGGNGYTF. The chain has TRBV18 and TRBJ1-2; TRBD1 aligns across 9 bases. The V gene end was trimmed by 1 base and the J gene end by 6 bases; junction bases not matched to a gene: 6. CDR1 is KGHSH, CDR2 LQKENI, per germline. This CDR3 is built from 15 residues. Full variable domain (outside the CDR3, taken from reference TRBV18 and TRBJ1-2): NAGVMQNPRHLVRRRGQEARLRCSPMKGHSHVYWYRQLPEEGLKFMVYLQKENIIDESGMPKERFSAEFPKEGPSILRIQQVVRGDSAAYFCASSPQLTGGNGYTFGSGTRLTVV.

The chain carries TRBV18 and TRBJ2-1; D uncertain. The V end was cut by 3 bases, the J end by 0 bases, with 15 bases between. The CDR3 runs to 17 residues. Germline-derived CDR1 and CDR2 are KGHSH and LQKENI. As DNA, the CDR3 is TGTGCCAGCTCACCTTACGAGAGATTGAGCTCCTACAATGAGCAGTTCTTC. As protein: CASSPYERLSSYNEQFF.

The J gene is TRBJ1-2, the V gene TRBV7-9; a possible D gene is TRBD1 (6 bases). Germline assignment: CDR1 SEHNR and CDR2 FQNEAQ (reference sequence). The CDR3 has 12 amino acids. V was cut by 5 bases and J by 5 bases, with 9 bases left in between. The chain's CDR3 is CASSKTGYGYTF. In DNA form, the CDR3 reads TGTGCCAGCAGCAAGACAGGTTATGGCTACACCTTC.

Only one count was recorded for this clone. This chain joins TRBV7-9 and TRBJ2-5; D not certain. The CDR3 is 14 amino acids. V lost 2 bases and J lost 0, with 7 bases in between. Germline CDR1 reads SEHNR; CDR2 reads FQNEAQ (reference sequence). Here the CDR3 reads CASSLLVYQETQYF. The DNA of the CDR3 is TGTGCCAGCAGCTTACTAGTCTACCAAGAGACCCAGTACTTC.

The rearrangement joins TRBV7-9 to TRBJ2-1; D possibly uses TRBD1 or TRBD2 (5 bases each). V lost 2 bases, J lost 5 bases, and 7 bases lay in between. The CDR3 totals 13 residues. CDR1 is SEHNR, CDR2 FQNEAQ, per germline (reference sequence). The CDR3 is CASSLLGDNEQFF. CDR3 in DNA: TGTGCCAGCAGCTTACTGGGGGACAATGAGCAGTTCTTC.

This chain connects TRBV5-8 to TRBJ2-5; weak D call: TRBD1 (6 bases). The CDR3 runs 13 residues. Per germline, CDR1 SGHTS and CDR2 YDEGEE. V shed 4 bases and J shed 1 base, with 8 bases lying between them. The CDR3 DNA reads TGTGCCAGCAGCGTGGACAGCCAAGAGACCCAGTACTTC. Residues: CASSVDSQETQYF.

The CDR3 loop reads CASSLVLAGGPSPLHF. The CDR3 DNA reads TGTGCCAGCAGCTTAGTCTTGGCAGGTGGGCCATCACCCCTCCACTTT. The rearrangement joins TRBV7-6 to TRBJ1-6; D is ambiguous. The CDR3 runs to 16 residues. The germline V gene encodes CDR1 SGHVS and CDR2 FNYEAQ. Trimming left V 1 base short and J 10 bases short, with 17 bases between. The full variable domain, completed using reference TRBV7-6 and TRBJ1-6, is GAGVSQSPRYKVTKRGQDVALRCDPISGHVSLYWYRQALGQGPEFLTYFNYEAQQDKSGLPNDRFSAERPEGSISTLTIQRTEQRDSAMYRCASSLVLAGGPSPLHFGNGTRLTVT.